This T cell receptor beta chain was found in a study of a mutant IDH1 vaccine in newly diagnosed glioma. Comment on this clone: As yet, its antigen is unknown.

Regarding the study as a whole: It seemed that pseudoprogression was not linked to changes in the top peripheral T cell clonotypes.

Assay: immunoSEQ multiplex PCR; the TCRdb copy retains only in-frame clones and omits some. In the table there are approximately 60,000 clones, around 83% of which are singletons. As to time point: week 47, end of study. Every vaccine dose comprised 300 ug of mutant IDH1 20-mer peptide plus topical imiquimod. This CDR3 comprises 13 residues. CDR1 is MNHEY, CDR2 SMNVEV, per germline (reference sequence). J lost 4 bases, V lost 6 bases, and 5 bases had no gene match. The receptor was derived from a man aged 30 to 39 with glioma. V is TRBV27 and J is TRBJ1-1, with 7 nucleotides matching TRBD1. The input for sequencing was PBMCs, taken from a glioma patient whose treatment included an IDH1 peptide vaccine. DNA for the CDR3: TGTGCCAGCAGCCGGGACAGCTTCACTGAAGCTTTCTTT. It yields the protein CASSRDSFTEAFF.